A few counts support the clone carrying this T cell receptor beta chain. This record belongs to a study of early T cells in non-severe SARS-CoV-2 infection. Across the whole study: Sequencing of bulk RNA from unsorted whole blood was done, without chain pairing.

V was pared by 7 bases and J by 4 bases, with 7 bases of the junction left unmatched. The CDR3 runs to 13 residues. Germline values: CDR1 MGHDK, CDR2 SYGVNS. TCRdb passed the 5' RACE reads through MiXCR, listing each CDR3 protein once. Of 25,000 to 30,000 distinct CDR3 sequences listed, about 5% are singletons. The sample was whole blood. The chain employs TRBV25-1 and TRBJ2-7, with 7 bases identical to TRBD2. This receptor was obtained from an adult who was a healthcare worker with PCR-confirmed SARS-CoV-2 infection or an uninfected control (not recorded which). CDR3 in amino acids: CASMSSGTYEQYF. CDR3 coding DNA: TGTGCCAGCATGTCCAGCGGGACTTACGAGCAGTACTTC.